The rows below give T cell receptor beta chains drawn from one sample of a study of early T cells in non-severe SARS-CoV-2 infection. TCRdb recomputed calls from the 5' RACE reads with MiXCR, one row per CDR3 protein. Here the sample spans 80,000 to 95,000 distinct CDR3 sequences, 16% being singletons. The source was whole blood, collected at baseline. The origin of the receptors is an adult who was a healthcare worker with PCR-confirmed SARS-CoV-2 infection or an uninfected control (not recorded which). Each CDR3 is given with its conserved first and last residue. The order of the fields is V gene, clone size, J gene, D gene, CDR3 protein, CDR3 DNA. The D gene is left open where the match is weak. The size entry is marked missing in some rows and otherwise reads once, few, many or a size class.

>TRBV7-9|NA|TRBJ2-3|TRBD2
CASSSSPLADRTDTQYF
TGTGCCAGCAGCTCCTCTCCCCTAGCGGATCGCACAGATACGCAGTATTTT
>TRBV28|NA|TRBJ2-7|NA
CASGPVGKYEQYF
TGTGCCAGCGGACCCGTTGGGAAGTACGAGCAGTACTTC
>TRBV4-1|NA|TRBJ2-1|TRBD2
CASSQVTSGTYNEQFF
TGCGCCAGCAGCCAAGTTACTAGCGGGACCTACAATGAGCAGTTCTTC
>TRBV30|many|TRBJ2-1|NA
CAWSTGNPVQFF
TGTGCCTGGAGTACGGGGAACCCTGTGCAGTTCTTC
>TRBV2|NA|TRBJ2-5|NA
CASSEAGYQETQYF
TGTGCCAGCAGTGAAGCGGGGTATCAAGAGACCCAGTACTTC
>TRBV20-1|NA|TRBJ2-7|NA
CSASETGNEQYF
TGCAGTGCTAGTGAAACCGGGAACGAGCAGTACTTC
>TRBV28|NA|TRBJ2-1|NA
CATLLGALGTNEQFF
TGTGCCACCCTCCTGGGGGCACTGGGTACAAATGAGCAGTTCTTC
>TRBV2|NA|TRBJ2-4|TRBD2
CASKPLATTAKNIQYF
TGTGCCAGCAAGCCACTAGCGACGACAGCCAAAAACATTCAGTACTTC
>TRBV12-3/TRBV12-4|NA|TRBJ2-3|TRBD2
CASSQLAGGSDTQYF
TGTGCCAGCAGTCAACTAGCGGGAGGGTCAGATACGCAGTATTTT
>TRBV12-3/TRBV12-4|few|TRBJ1-5|NA
CASRDPGEPQHF
TGTGCCAGCAGGGATCCAGGGGAGCCCCAGCATTTT
>TRBV4-2|many|TRBJ2-7|TRBD2
CASSQDYGGGIYEQYF
TGTGCCAGCAGCCAAGATTATGGCGGGGGGATCTACGAGCAGTACTTC
>TRBV21-1|NA|TRBJ2-2|NA
CASPKVAGRTGELFF
TGTGCCAGCCCCAAGGTAGCGGGACGCACCGGGGAGCTGTTTTTT
>TRBV28|many|TRBJ2-5|NA
CASRLFGETQYF
TGTGCCAGCAGATTGTTCGGGGAGACCCAGTACTTC
>TRBV30|many|TRBJ2-1|NA
CAWKGVSQFF
TGTGCCTGGAAAGGCGTTAGTCAGTTCTTC
>TRBV7-8|few|TRBJ2-1|NA
CASSLVPTYNEQFF
TGTGCCAGCAGCTTAGTTCCCACCTACAATGAGCAGTTCTTC
>TRBV7-6|many|TRBJ2-3|TRBD2
CASSLGYSTPGLAADTQYF
TGTGCCAGCAGCTTAGGGTACAGTACGCCGGGACTAGCGGCAGATACGCAGTATTTT
>TRBV10-2|NA|TRBJ1-1|NA
CASSEWGGGEAFF
TGCGCCAGCAGTGAGTGGGGGGGTGGAGAAGCTTTCTTT
>TRBV6-6|many|TRBJ2-6|NA
CASSYSTAGANVLTF
TGTGCCAGCAGTTACTCGACCGCTGGGGCCAACGTCCTGACTTTC
>TRBV29-1|once|TRBJ2-1|NA
CSVGRVPGINNEQFF
TGCAGCGTTGGGCGAGTTCCGGGTATAAACAATGAGCAGTTCTTC
>TRBV7-9|NA|TRBJ2-1|NA
CASSTGPPSNEQFF
TGTGCCAGCAGCACGGGACCGCCTTCCAATGAGCAGTTCTTC
>TRBV27|many|TRBJ2-7|NA
CASSPGVESYEQYF
TGTGCCAGCAGCCCGGGGGTAGAGTCCTACGAGCAGTACTTC
>TRBV12-3/TRBV12-4|NA|TRBJ2-1|TRBD1
CASRDHSQGAVFF
TGTGCCAGCAGGGACCATTCCCAGGGGGCTGTGTTCTTC
>TRBV25-1|many|TRBJ2-1|NA
CASREERLSYNEQFF
TGTGCCAGCCGGGAAGAGCGCCTATCCTACAATGAGCAGTTCTTC
>TRBV6-6|NA|TRBJ2-1|TRBD2
CASSYSDRAGGAVSDEQFF
TGTGCCAGCAGTTACTCGGATCGCGCGGGAGGGGCGGTTTCGGATGAGCAGTTCTTC
>TRBV15|NA|TRBJ2-7|TRBD1
CATSPYRDRAAEQYF
TGTGCCACCAGCCCGTACCGCGACAGGGCTGCCGAGCAGTACTTC
>TRBV10-1|NA|TRBJ2-2|NA
CATREGPLEGELFF
TGCGCTACGCGAGAGGGCCCCTTAGAAGGGGAGCTGTTTTTT